The following is a T cell receptor beta chain sequence with its context. The antigen it recognizes is unknown. Per-nucleotide qualities are absent, and no much larger clonotype sits a single base away. TCRbeta CDR3 regions were sequenced with the immunoSEQ Assay. After extraction, genomic DNA underwent amplification by bias-controlled multiplex PCR, followed by high-throughput sequencing. The study's processing was this. Collapsing and filtering of sequences were performed to quantify the absolute abundance of each unique TCRbeta CDR3 region. T cell fraction was estimated by normalizing TCRbeta template counts to usable DNA, with usable DNA measured through amplification of reference genes found in all nucleated cells. Repertoire TCRs were annotated as SARS-CoV-2-specific by exact matching of V gene, CDR3 amino acid sequence and J gene to a known reactive TCR set. The reference SARS-CoV-2 TCR set came from MIRA and was filtered for enrichment in COVID-19-positive ImmuneCODE repertoires, removing public or cross-reactive TCRs. Based on the MIRA antigens, annotated TCRs were further analysed at the level of specific ORF or position within ORF. Depth was the summed frequency of annotated unique rearrangements, while breadth was defined as annotated unique rearrangements over total unique productive rearrangements. Group comparisons of TCR breadth used two-sided Wilcoxon rank-sum tests. This is the immuneACCESS table as TCRdb keeps it, with only in-frame sequences that have V and J called. A part of the clones is gone; compared with another copy, unresolved V genes explain less than half, and the rest is unexplained. The DNA gave D and trimming, while V, J and clone size come from that table. The sample table contains hundreds of thousands of clones; only one count was recorded for roughly 90% of them. Of the sample, roughly 1.5% falls within the top ten clones.

The entry originates in a study of Ad26.COV2.S vaccination and SARS-CoV-2 variants (dated by TCRdb to the early 2020s). Context from the whole study: Donors in the vaccine arm were drawn from COV1001, a phase I-IIa trial of Ad26.COV2.S in healthy adults that was multicentre, randomized, double-blind and placebo-controlled. Sequencing of the TCRbeta repertoire served to evaluate the specificity and breadth of SARS-CoV-2-reactive T cell receptors following Ad26.COV2.S vaccination. Participants in the trial were split at random into five groups of five each, receiving low-dose or high-dose Ad26.COV2.S once or twice, or else placebo on both occasions. A total of 32 samples were included in the TCR-sequenced set, comprising around 19 Ad26.COV2.S vaccine recipients, 5 placebo recipients and 8 SARS-CoV-2 convalescent individuals. Investigators did not know the trial group allocation while performing experiments and assessing outcomes. Ad26.COV2.S was administered intramuscularly at a dose of 5x10^10 or 1x10^11 viral particles, either as one shot or as two shots given 56 days apart.

V and J are truncated by 3 bases and 5 bases respectively, leaving an intervening sequence of 13 bases. The cysteine opens and the phenylalanine closes a CDR3 of 14 amino acids. Of all the DNA, just the CDR3 is kept, 42 bases in frame from base 1. Based on the germline V gene, the CDR1 and CDR2 sequences are SQVTM and ANQGSEA. Per the publication, the treatment or condition label means: roughly 19 received Ad26.COV2.S at low or high dose, single or two shots; about 5 received placebo; per-sample allocation not given. For vaccine and placebo recipients, the sequenced repertoires came from samples collected on day 63 after the first injection. Between 29 July and 7 August 2020, Cohort 1b enrolled fewer than 30 adults aged 18-55 years at one site in Boston, USA. Ad26.COV2.S was a replication-incompetent adenovirus type 26 vector that expressed a prefusion-stabilized SARS-CoV-2 spike protein derived from the original Wuhan strain.

Overall study results and their limits: Ad26.COV2.S recipients had higher spike-specific TCR breadth than placebo recipients (P = 0.0014). After vaccination, substantial breadth of spike-specific CD8+ and CD4+ T cell responses was reported. The study was not powered to compare responses between vaccine doses or regimens. Non-spike TCR breadth was comparable between vaccine and placebo recipients, consistent with the vaccine containing only spike. The authors noted that total T cell responses may have been underestimated by the TCR breadth and depth analyses.

The rearrangement joined TRBV29-1 to TRBJ2-2; 6 matching bases give a weak D call of TRBD1. This specimen consisted of peripheral blood, obtained in a trial of Ad26.COV2.S vaccine versus placebo. The receptor's source is a person aged 18-60 years who received the Ad26.COV2.S COVID-19 vaccine or a placebo. The DNA is as follows: TGCAGCGTTGAGGGGGCAGCTCAGACCGGGGAGCTGTTTTTT. Its product reads: CSVEGAAQTGELFF.